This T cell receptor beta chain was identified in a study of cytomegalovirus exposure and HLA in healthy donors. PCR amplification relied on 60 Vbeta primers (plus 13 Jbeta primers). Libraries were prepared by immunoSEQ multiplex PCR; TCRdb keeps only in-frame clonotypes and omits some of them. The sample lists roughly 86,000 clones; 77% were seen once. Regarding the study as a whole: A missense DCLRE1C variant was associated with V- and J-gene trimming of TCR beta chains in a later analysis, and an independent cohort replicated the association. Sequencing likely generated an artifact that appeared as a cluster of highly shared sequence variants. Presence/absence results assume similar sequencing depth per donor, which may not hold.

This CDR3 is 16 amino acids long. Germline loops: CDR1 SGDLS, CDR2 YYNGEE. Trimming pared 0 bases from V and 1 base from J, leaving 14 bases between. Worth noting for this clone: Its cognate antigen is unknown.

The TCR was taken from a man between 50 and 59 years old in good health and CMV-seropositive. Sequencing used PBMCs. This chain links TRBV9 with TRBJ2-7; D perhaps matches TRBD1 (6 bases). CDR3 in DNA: TGTGCCAGCAGCGTAGGAAAGGGGGAGTTGTCCTACGAGCAGTACTTC. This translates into CASSVGKGELSYEQYF.